These T cell receptor beta chains were read from a single sample in a study of shared T cell receptors in the human thymus. Libraries were prepared by immunoSEQ multiplex PCR; TCRdb keeps only in-frame clonotypes and omits some of them. The sample yields 600,000 to 900,000 clones, 75% to 90% seen once. This sample was also put to use in a study of human thymus T cells.

Sequenced input: thymocytes. Receptors originate from a girl less than two years old with a congenital heart defect. CDR3s include the opening cysteine and the closing phenylalanine or tryptophan. Fields, in order: CDR3 DNA, CDR3 protein, clone size, D gene, J gene, V gene. The D gene is left open where the match is weak. Some rows mark clone size as missing; the rest say once, few, many or name a class of expanded clone.

DNA: TGTGCCAGACCCATACCGGGACAGGGGACCTACGAGCAGTACTTC; CDR3: CARPIPGQGTYEQYF; size: NA; D: TRBD1; J: TRBJ2-7; V: TRBV19
DNA: TGTGCCAGCAGCCCTACAACACGGGACTTGAATCAGCCCCAGCATTTT; CDR3: CASSPTTRDLNQPQHF; size: NA; D: NA; J: TRBJ1-5; V: TRBV11-3
DNA: TGTGCCAGTACACACAGGGCAACTAATGAAAAACTGTTTTTT; CDR3: CASTHRATNEKLFF; size: NA; D: NA; J: TRBJ1-4; V: TRBV19
DNA: TGTGCCTGGAGTGCCAGGGGGGGGACAGGGGTAACTGGAAACACCATATATTTT; CDR3: CAWSARGGTGVTGNTIYF; size: NA; D: TRBD1; J: TRBJ1-3; V: TRBV30
DNA: TGTGCCAGCAGCCAAGGGTTGGGACAGGGCACCGACTATGGCTACACCTTC; CDR3: CASSQGLGQGTDYGYTF; size: few; D: TRBD1; J: TRBJ1-2; V: TRBV14
DNA: TGTGCCAGCTCGTCCTGGGACACCTTCGAACGGGATCGCTATGGCTACACCTTC; CDR3: CASSSWDTFERDRYGYTF; size: NA; D: NA; J: TRBJ1-2; V: TRBV18
DNA: TGTGCCAGTAGTTATGCTCGGGTCCTAACGGCGAACACTGAAGCTTTCTTT; CDR3: CASSYARVLTANTEAFF; size: NA; D: NA; J: TRBJ1-1; V: TRBV19
DNA: TGTGCCAGCAGCTTGGATCGACAGGGCTACAAAAACATTCAGTACTTC; CDR3: CASSLDRQGYKNIQYF; size: NA; D: TRBD1; J: TRBJ2-4; V: TRBV5-6
DNA: TGTGCCAGCACACATCATTGGACAGATCATAATGAAAAACTGTTTTTT; CDR3: CASTHHWTDHNEKLFF; size: once; D: NA; J: TRBJ1-4; V: TRBV6-4
DNA: TGTGCCAGCAGAGAGGGGACTCGCTCGACCCAGTACTTC; CDR3: CASREGTRSTQYF; size: NA; D: NA; J: TRBJ2-5; V: TRBV6-1
DNA: TGCGCCAGCAGTCCAAAGTCTAGCGGGGGGGCCTTCATGTACGAGCAGTACTTC; CDR3: CASSPKSSGGAFMYEQYF; size: NA; D: TRBD2; J: TRBJ2-7; V: TRBV4-1
DNA: TGTGCCAGCAGTGGAACCGAAAGGGGGGAGGGGGAGCAGTTCTTC; CDR3: CASSGTERGEGEQFF; size: NA; D: NA; J: TRBJ2-1; V: TRBV28
DNA: TGTGCCAGCAGCCGACCGGGACAGGCGAACACTGAAGCTTTCTTT; CDR3: CASSRPGQANTEAFF; size: NA; D: TRBD1; J: TRBJ1-1; V: TRBV7-9
DNA: TGCGCCAGCAGCCAACCTCGATCGGGACAGGGGGAGACCTACGAGCAGTACTTC; CDR3: CASSQPRSGQGETYEQYF; size: NA; D: TRBD1; J: TRBJ2-7; V: TRBV4-1
DNA: TGTGCCAGCAGTTGTTTGAGGCAGGGAAACACTGAAGCTTTCTTT; CDR3: CASSCLRQGNTEAFF; size: NA; D: NA; J: TRBJ1-1; V: TRBV28
DNA: TGCGCCAGCAGCCAGGGGTTGGGGAGGGCACCAGATACGCAGTATTTT; CDR3: CASSQGLGRAPDTQYF; size: NA; D: TRBD2; J: TRBJ2-3; V: TRBV4-1
DNA: TGTGCCAGCTCCGGTGGGGCGGTTGTCCACGAGCAGTACTTC; CDR3: CASSGGAVVHEQYF; size: NA; D: NA; J: TRBJ2-7; V: TRBV27
DNA: TGTGCCAGCAGCCCCCGGACAGGGAAAACCGAGCAGTACTTC; CDR3: CASSPRTGKTEQYF; size: NA; D: TRBD1; J: TRBJ2-7; V: TRBV7-2
DNA: TGTGCCAGCAGCTTACCTAGCGGGGGGGCTGAGACCCAGTACTTC; CDR3: CASSLPSGGAETQYF; size: NA; D: TRBD2; J: TRBJ2-5; V: TRBV7-4
DNA: TGTGCCAGCAGCTTCTGGGGACAGTTAAGGAGCTCCTATAATTCACCCCTCCACTTT; CDR3: CASSFWGQLRSSYNSPLHF; size: NA; D: TRBD1; J: TRBJ1-6; V: TRBV11-1
DNA: TGCGCCAGCAGCTCCTCACCTGGACAGTCCTATGGCTACACCTTC; CDR3: CASSSSPGQSYGYTF; size: NA; D: NA; J: TRBJ1-2; V: TRBV5-1
DNA: TGTGCCAGCAGTGACGACTCCAAGAGGTCTAGGTCCTACAATGAGCAGTTCTTC; CDR3: CASSDDSKRSRSYNEQFF; size: few; D: NA; J: TRBJ2-1; V: TRBV6-1
DNA: TGTGCCAGCAGCCAACATACTAGCGGGGGCTCCTACAATGAGCAGTTCTTC; CDR3: CASSQHTSGGSYNEQFF; size: NA; D: TRBD2; J: TRBJ2-1; V: TRBV7-6
DNA: TGTGCCAGCAGCTCAAGGACAGCCACTGAAGCTTTCTTT; CDR3: CASSSRTATEAFF; size: once; D: NA; J: TRBJ1-1; V: TRBV7-9
DNA: TGTGCCAGCAGGCTGGACAGTCTTAATGAAAAACTGTTTTTT; CDR3: CASRLDSLNEKLFF; size: NA; D: NA; J: TRBJ1-4; V: TRBV6-5
DNA: TGCGCCAGCAGCCAAGATCCGGGGCTAGCGGGGGGGCGTATCTCGAGGGAGACCCAGTACTTC; CDR3: CASSQDPGLAGGRISRETQYF; size: once; D: TRBD2; J: TRBJ2-5; V: TRBV4-1
DNA: TGCGCCAGCAGCCAGGTACAGGTGAGACTCCTCACCTTC; CDR3: CASSQVQVRLLTF; size: NA; D: NA; J: TRBJ1-2; V: TRBV4-3
DNA: TGTGCCAGCAGTGATAGGGGTTCCGATGAAAAACTGTTTTTT; CDR3: CASSDRGSDEKLFF; size: NA; D: NA; J: TRBJ1-4; V: TRBV6-1
DNA: TGCGCCAGCAGCTTCCGGGACAGGGTTAACTATGGCTACACCTTC; CDR3: CASSFRDRVNYGYTF; size: NA; D: TRBD1; J: TRBJ1-2; V: TRBV5-1
DNA: TGCGCCAGCAGCCAAGATGTGGGACAGGAGGCCAACGTCCTGACTTTC; CDR3: CASSQDVGQEANVLTF; size: NA; D: TRBD1; J: TRBJ2-6; V: TRBV4-3
DNA: TGTGCCAGCGATGAAGGTAGCGGGGGCCCCCCACAGTTCTTC; CDR3: CASDEGSGGPPQFF; size: NA; D: TRBD2; J: TRBJ2-1; V: TRBV2
DNA: TGTGCCAGCAGCGTAGGGACCCAGGGGGCGAAAGAGACCCAGTACTTC; CDR3: CASSVGTQGAKETQYF; size: NA; D: TRBD1; J: TRBJ2-5; V: TRBV9
DNA: TGCGCCAGCAGCACAAACGGGACAGGGCAGTCCCTAGTTGAAGCTTTCTTT; CDR3: CASSTNGTGQSLVEAFF; size: NA; D: TRBD1; J: TRBJ1-1; V: TRBV5-1
DNA: TGTGCCAGCAGTTTATGGGGGACAGGGGAAGGCAATCAGCCCCAGCATTTT; CDR3: CASSLWGTGEGNQPQHF; size: NA; D: TRBD1; J: TRBJ1-5; V: TRBV27
DNA: TGTGCCAGCAGCCAAGGGTATACAGGGAGTTTGGGTGGCACTGAAGCTTTCTTT; CDR3: CASSQGYTGSLGGTEAFF; size: NA; D: NA; J: TRBJ1-1; V: TRBV14
DNA: TGCGCCAGTCGCCTAGCGGGGGCCAGGGGCACAGATACGCAGTATTTT; CDR3: CASRLAGARGTDTQYF; size: few; D: TRBD2; J: TRBJ2-3; V: TRBV5-1
DNA: TGTGCCAGCAGCCTGGGAGCGGGGGGGCTAACAGATACGCAGTATTTT; CDR3: CASSLGAGGLTDTQYF; size: NA; D: TRBD2; J: TRBJ2-3; V: TRBV7-9
DNA: TGTGCCAGCAGCTTACCGGACAGTTCTGGAAACACCATATATTTT; CDR3: CASSLPDSSGNTIYF; size: NA; D: NA; J: TRBJ1-3; V: TRBV7-9
DNA: TGTGCCAGCAGTGACGTTATAGTGGGAGGCAGCGAAGATCCCCTCCACTTT; CDR3: CASSDVIVGGSEDPLHF; size: NA; D: NA; J: TRBJ1-6; V: TRBV6-4
DNA: TGTGCCAGCAGCTTGGGTCCGACAGGGAGTGAAGGCTACACCTTC; CDR3: CASSLGPTGSEGYTF; size: NA; D: TRBD1; J: TRBJ1-2; V: TRBV5-8
DNA: TGCAGTTCCGGGACTGGTGAGACCCAGTACTTC; CDR3: CSSGTGETQYF; size: NA; D: NA; J: TRBJ2-5; V: TRBV20-1
DNA: TGTGCCAGTTCTAAGTCTCAGGGGGCGCCGGGCACTGAAGCTTTCTTT; CDR3: CASSKSQGAPGTEAFF; size: NA; D: TRBD1; J: TRBJ1-1; V: TRBV19
DNA: TGTGCCAGCAGAGCTGAGGTGGTGGAGGGAGTGAGAGAGCAGTACTTC; CDR3: CASRAEVVEGVREQYF; size: NA; D: NA; J: TRBJ2-7; V: TRBV7-9
DNA: TGTGCCAGTAGTCAAAACACAGGCCTAGTCGTCTACGAGCAGTACTTC; CDR3: CASSQNTGLVVYEQYF; size: NA; D: NA; J: TRBJ2-7; V: TRBV19
DNA: TGTGCCAGTAGACAGGGGGCGCGGGCCTCACCCCTCCACTTT; CDR3: CASRQGARASPLHF; size: few; D: TRBD1; J: TRBJ1-6; V: TRBV5-6
DNA: TGTGCCAGAAGCTGGAGACAGGGGGCCTACGAGCAGTACTTC; CDR3: CARSWRQGAYEQYF; size: NA; D: NA; J: TRBJ2-7; V: TRBV7-5
DNA: TGTGCCAGCAGTGAGAGGTTGAACACTGAAGCTTTCTTT; CDR3: CASSERLNTEAFF; size: NA; D: NA; J: TRBJ1-1; V: TRBV6-4
DNA: TGTGCCAGCAGCCCTGGGACTAGCGGGTACAATGAGCAGTTCTTC; CDR3: CASSPGTSGYNEQFF; size: NA; D: TRBD2; J: TRBJ2-1; V: TRBV9
DNA: TGTGCCAGCATGTTTCGTAATGAGCAGTTCTTC; CDR3: CASMFRNEQFF; size: NA; D: NA; J: TRBJ2-1; V: TRBV2
DNA: TGTGCCAGCAGCTTGGCCAGGGGGACGGAACAAGAGACCCAGTACTTC; CDR3: CASSLARGTEQETQYF; size: NA; D: TRBD1; J: TRBJ2-5; V: TRBV5-4
DNA: TGTGCCAGCATAAAAGGTAGCGGGGCGACTACTCTCTACAATGAGCAGTTCTTC; CDR3: CASIKGSGATTLYNEQFF; size: NA; D: TRBD2; J: TRBJ2-1; V: TRBV27
DNA: TGTGCCAGCGGAACTGACAGGATGAACACTGAAGCTTTCTTT; CDR3: CASGTDRMNTEAFF; size: NA; D: NA; J: TRBJ1-1; V: TRBV6-1
DNA: TGCGCCAGCAGTGAGTCTTGGCCGATTCACTCTGGAAACACCATATATTTT; CDR3: CASSESWPIHSGNTIYF; size: once; D: NA; J: TRBJ1-3; V: TRBV10-1